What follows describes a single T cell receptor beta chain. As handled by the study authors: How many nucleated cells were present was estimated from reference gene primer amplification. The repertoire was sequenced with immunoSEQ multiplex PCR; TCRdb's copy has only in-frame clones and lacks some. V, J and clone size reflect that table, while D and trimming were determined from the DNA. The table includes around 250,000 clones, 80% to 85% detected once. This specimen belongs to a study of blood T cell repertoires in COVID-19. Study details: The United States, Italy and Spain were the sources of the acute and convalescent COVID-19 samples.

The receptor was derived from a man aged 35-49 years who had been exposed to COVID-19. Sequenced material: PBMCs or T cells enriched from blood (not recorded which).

CDR3 amino acids: CASSPPESGALQYF. The CDR3 nucleotides are TGTGCCAGTAGCCCCCCCGAATCAGGGGCGCTTCAGTACTTC. This sequence joins TRBV19 and TRBJ2-7, with D tentatively TRBD1 (6 bases). Germline values: CDR1 LNHDA, CDR2 SQIVND (reference sequence). The CDR3 totals 14 residues. V was pared by 6 bases and J by 10 bases, with 22 bases between. The full variable domain, rest sourced from reference TRBV19 and TRBJ2-7, is DGGITQSPKYLFRKEGQNVTLSCEQNLNHDAMYWYRQDPGQGLRLIYYSQIVNDFQKGDIAEGYSVSREKKESFPLTVTSAQKNPTAFYLCASSPPESGALQYFGPGTRLTVT.